The next 3 T cell receptor beta chains were all read from a single sample in a study of shared clonotypes between healthy human individuals. Assay: immunoSEQ multiplex PCR; the TCRdb copy retains only in-frame clones and omits some. The repertoire holds 2 million to 3 million clones, with under 95% as singletons. The source material was naive CD4+ T cells from PBMCs. Subset specified: CD45RA+ positively selected. These receptors were taken from a man younger than 35 in good health. Some clones in this sample may be carry-over from other donors' samples.

The chain carries TRBV28 and TRBJ1-1; D is uncertain. Looked up from germline, CDR1 is MDHEN and CDR2 is SYDVKM. Trimming stripped 6 bases from V and 6 bases from J, with 14 bases between. This CDR3 has 13 amino acids. For the CDR3, the DNA is TGTGCCAGCAGCCGAAGACCGATCCCTGAAGCTTTCTTT. It translates to CASSRRPIPEAFF.

The V gene is TRBV7-7, the J gene TRBJ2-1, with D possibly being TRBD2 (6 bases). Germline V lookup: CDR1 SSHAT, CDR2 FNYEAQ (reference sequence). This CDR3 region has 15 residues. The ends were cut back, 0 bases at V and 4 bases at J, with 10 bases in the middle. Here the CDR3 reads CASSLAPGSYNEQFF. The CDR3 bases are TGTGCCAGCAGCTTAGCCCCCGGGAGTTACAATGAGCAGTTCTTC.

V usage is TRBV13 and J usage is TRBJ1-3; no firm D call. CDR1 PRHDT and CDR2 FYEKMQ come from the germline V gene (reference sequence). The CDR3 is 17 amino acids. V lost 3 bases and J lost 0, with 15 bases in between. CDR3 protein: CASSFGTALSSGNTIYF. In DNA form, the CDR3 reads TGTGCCAGCAGCTTTGGTACGGCTTTGAGCTCTGGAAACACCATATATTTT.